These 18 T cell receptor beta chains were sequenced from one sample in a study of shared clonotypes between healthy human individuals. Positive CCR7 selection of CD45RO-negative cells yielded the naive CD8 cells, and terminally differentiated effector memory CD45RA+ cells were excluded. Repertoires were generated with immunoSEQ multiplex PCR, while TCRdb's copy carries only in-frame clones and drops some. The top ten hold about 1.8% of the sample, which has about 2,200,000 clones, about 92% seen once. Sequences were obtained from naive CD8+ T cells from PBMCs. These receptor sequences come from a man between 18 and 35 years old in good health. Some clones in this sample may be carry-over from other donors' samples.

The rearrangement joins TRBV5-6 to TRBJ2-7; 8 bases are shared with TRBD2. The CDR3 contains 14 residues. The germline V gene has CDR1 SGHDT and CDR2 YYEEEE. Trimming removed 1 base from V and 3 bases from J; junction bases left unmatched: 3. The CDR3 spells CASSLTGGDYEQYF. CDR3 DNA sequence: TGTGCCAGCAGCTTGACCGGGGGGGACTACGAGCAGTACTTC. Filled out from reference TRBV5-6 and TRBJ2-7, the complete variable domain reads DAGVTQSPTHLIKTRGQQVTLRCSPKSGHDTVSWYQQALGQGPQFIFQYYEEEERQRGNFPDRFSGHQFPNYSSELNVNALLLGDSALYLCASSLTGGDYEQYFGPGTRLTVT.

The rearrangement uses TRBV6-5 and TRBJ2-1; D is perhaps TRBD2 (5 bases). The V end was cut by 10 bases, the J end by 0 bases, with 13 bases between. This CDR3 spans 14 amino acids. Germline assignment: CDR1 MNHEY and CDR2 SVGAGI. The chain's CDR3 is CANEDWSSYNEQFF. In nucleotides, the CDR3 is TGTGCCAACGAGGACTGGAGCTCCTACAATGAGCAGTTCTTC.

The V gene is TRBV7-6, the J gene TRBJ2-3; D is uncertain. V lost 3 bases and J 3 bases, leaving 7 bases between the germline ends. Germline lookup yields CDR1 SGHVS and CDR2 FNYEAQ. This CDR3 has 13 residues. The CDR3 here is CASSFVKTDTQYF. The CDR3 bases are TGTGCCAGCAGCTTCGTCAAAACAGATACGCAGTATTTT. Supplemented by reference TRBV7-6 and TRBJ2-3, the full variable domain reads GAGVSQSPRYKVTKRGQDVALRCDPISGHVSLYWYRQALGQGPEFLTYFNYEAQQDKSGLPNDRFSAERPEGSISTLTIQRTEQRDSAMYRCASSFVKTDTQYFGPGTRLTVL.

V usage is TRBV11-2 and J usage is TRBJ2-3; TRBD1 agrees at 8 bases. With V trimmed by 3 bases and J by 0 bases, 11 bases remained unmatched. CDR1 and CDR2 (germline): SGHAT, FQNNGV. The CDR3 is 18 residues long. The DNA for the CDR3 is TGTGCCAGCAGCTTTTCCGGGGGACAGGCCCCAAGCACAGATACGCAGTATTTT. Its translation is CASSFSGGQAPSTDTQYF. Based on the CDR3 plus reference TRBV11-2 and TRBJ2-3, the full variable domain is EAGVAQSPRYKIIEKRQSVAFWCNPISGHATLYWYQQILGQGPKLLIQFQNNGVVDDSQLPKDRFSAERLKGVDSTLKIQPAKLEDSAVYLCASSFSGGQAPSTDTQYFGPGTRLTVL.

The chain links TRBV7-9 to TRBJ2-1; D may be TRBD1 or TRBD2 (5 bases each). The CDR3 sequence is 12 residues long. CDR1 and CDR2 (germline): SEHNR, FQNEAQ (reference sequence). V was cut by 5 bases and J by 5 bases, with 7 bases left in between. CDR3 nucleotide sequence: TGTGCCAGCAGCCGGGACCACAATGAGCAGTTCTTC. It is translated as CASSRDHNEQFF.

The V call is TRBV28, the J call TRBJ1-4; 12 nucleotides line up with TRBD1. The germline CDR1 and CDR2 sequences are MDHEN and SYDVKM. The CDR3 is made up of 14 amino acids. V lost 3 bases and J lost 10; bases outside the gene matches: 3. The CDR3 sequence: CASSFRDRGRKLFF. The CDR3 coding sequence is TGTGCCAGCAGTTTTAGGGACAGGGGGCGAAAACTGTTTTTT.

V is TRBV5-7 and J is TRBJ2-5; no definite D call. TRBV5-7 is filed as an ORF, its function uncertain. Trimming stripped 3 bases from V and 5 bases from J, with 11 bases between. The CDR3 has 13 amino acids. CDR3 residues: CASSWSHAETQYF. The CDR3 nucleotides are TGTGCCAGCAGCTGGAGCCACGCGGAGACCCAGTACTTC.

The rearrangement links TRBV9 to TRBJ2-7; the match to TRBD1 covers 8 bases. CDR3 length: 17 residues. The germline V gene has CDR1 SGDLS and CDR2 YYNGEE. V dropped 2 bases and J dropped 0; count of bases not matched to a gene: 10. CDR3 nucleotide sequence: TGTGCCAGCAGCGTGGACAGGGATGGCTTGAGCTCCTACGAGCAGTACTTC. Its translation: CASSVDRDGLSSYEQYF.

This rearrangement joins TRBV7-9 to TRBJ2-5; TRBD2 might be the D (6 bases). CDR3 length equals 17 residues. Germline V CDR1 and CDR2: SEHNR, FQNEAQ (reference sequence). The V and J ends lost 4 bases and 5 bases respectively, with 23 bases between them. Here the CDR3 DNA reads TGTGCCAGCAGCTCCCCCATGATAGCGGAGGGGTGGGAGACCCAGTACTTC. It yields the protein CASSSPMIAEGWETQYF.

The chain uses TRBV28 and TRBJ2-5; 10 nucleotides line up with TRBD1. V lost 5 bases, J lost 1 base, and 16 bases stayed unmatched. The CDR3 is made up of 19 amino acids. The germline gives CDR1 MDHEN, CDR2 SYDVKM. CDR3 coding DNA: TGTGCCAGCAGTCACCTCTCCGGGACAGGGGTCACTTTCCAAGAGACCCAGTACTTC. This encodes CASSHLSGTGVTFQETQYF.

This clone was counted a single time. The genes are TRBV5-1 and TRBJ1-2, with 7 positions matching TRBD1. V trimming: 7 bases; J trimming: 4 bases; junction bases outside the gene matches: 7. This CDR3 is built from 13 residues. Germline V lookup: CDR1 SGHRS, CDR2 YFSETQ. CDR3 bases: TGCGCCAGCCAAGGGACAGAGAGCTATGGCTACACCTTC. The encoded protein is CASQGTESYGYTF.

This clone showed up just once. J is TRBJ2-1 and V is TRBV5-1; D gene uncertain. The V and J ends lost 4 bases and 5 bases respectively, with 7 bases between them. CDR3 length equals 12 residues. Per germline, CDR1 SGHRS and CDR2 YFSETQ. The CDR3 sequence: CASSQENNEQFF. For the CDR3, the DNA is TGCGCCAGCAGCCAAGAGAACAATGAGCAGTTCTTC.

This clone was observed a single time. The rearrangement uses TRBV9 and TRBJ2-3; 12 positions match TRBD2. V gave up 4 bases and J gave up 3 bases; unmatched junction bases: 9. In germline, CDR1 is SGDLS, CDR2 YYNGEE. The CDR3 spans 17 residues. Here the CDR3 DNA reads TGTGCCAGCAGCTCCCACGCTAGCGGGAGGGAAACAGATACGCAGTATTTT. It codes for CASSSHASGRETDTQYF.

The V gene is TRBV7-9, the J gene TRBJ2-1, with TRBD2 matching 11 bases. Germline CDR1 is SEHNR and CDR2 is FQNEAQ (reference sequence). The V gene end was trimmed by 5 bases and the J gene end by 6 bases; junction bases not matched to a gene: 6. The CDR3 is 15 residues long. CDR3 bases: TGTGCCAGCAGCCCCCGGCTAGCGGGAGGCAATGAGCAGTTCTTC. Its translation: CASSPRLAGGNEQFF. Based on the CDR3 plus reference TRBV7-9 and TRBJ2-1, the full variable domain is DTGVSQNPRHKITKRGQNVTFRCDPISEHNRLYWYRQTLGQGPEFLTYFQNEAQLEKSRLLSDRFSAERPKGSFSTLEIQRTEQGDSAMYLCASSPRLAGGNEQFFGPGTRLTVL.

This clone has just one count. The gene calls are TRBV29-1 and TRBJ2-1; 7 bases map to TRBD1. The CDR3 spans 17 residues. J lost 6 bases, V lost 1 base, and 15 bases had no gene match. CDR1 and CDR2 (germline): SQVTM, ANQGSEA. The CDR3 spells CSVEVGGFVEVGNEQFF. The CDR3 nucleotides are TGCAGCGTTGAAGTAGGGGGCTTTGTGGAGGTCGGCAATGAGCAGTTCTTC.

The chain is built from TRBV4-1 and TRBJ2-7; D is unresolved. The tail of the sequence fits TRBJ2-5 better, so the J call may be wrong. The CDR3 sequence is 13 residues long. Germline values: CDR1 MGHRA, CDR2 YSYEKL. As DNA, the CDR3 is TGCGCCAGCAGCCAAGGTCGCCAAGAGACCCAGTACTTC. Translating it yields CASSQGRQETQYF.

The chain recombines TRBV27 with TRBJ2-1; D tentatively reads TRBD1 or TRBD2 (5 bases each). Per germline, CDR1 MNHEY and CDR2 SMNVEV (reference sequence). The CDR3 runs to 16 residues. The V gene lost 5 bases and the J gene lost 3 bases, with 17 bases spanning the gap. CDR3 nucleotides: TGTGCCAGCAGTCCGCCCGCCGGGACGGTCTACAATGAGCAGTTCTTC. It translates to CASSPPAGTVYNEQFF.

This sequence joins TRBV7-8 and TRBJ2-3; D remains ambiguous. Deletions cut 1 base from V and 6 bases from J, with 8 bases between. The CDR3 sequence is 13 residues long. Germline V gene sequence: CDR1 SGHVS, CDR2 FQNEAQ. For the CDR3, the DNA is TGTGCCAGCAGCTTAGTTTCACGGGATACGCAGTATTTT. It encodes CASSLVSRDTQYF.